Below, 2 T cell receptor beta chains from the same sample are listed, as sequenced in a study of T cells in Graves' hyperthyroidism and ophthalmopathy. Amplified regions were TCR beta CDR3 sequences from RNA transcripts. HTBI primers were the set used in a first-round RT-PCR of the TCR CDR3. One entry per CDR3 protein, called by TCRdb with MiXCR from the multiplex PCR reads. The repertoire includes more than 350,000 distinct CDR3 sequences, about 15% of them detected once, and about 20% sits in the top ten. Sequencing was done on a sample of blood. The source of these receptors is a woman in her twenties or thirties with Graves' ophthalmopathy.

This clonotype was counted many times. The CDR3 DNA sequence: TGTGCCAGCAGTCCCGGACAGGGGATTGATGGCTACACCTTC. This encodes CASSPGQGIDGYTF. This chain joins TRBV6-1 and TRBJ1-2; 9 bases line up with TRBD1. Germline CDR1 MNHNS, CDR2 SASEGT. V dropped 5 bases and J dropped 6; count of bases not matched to a gene: 7. The length of the CDR3 is 14 residues.

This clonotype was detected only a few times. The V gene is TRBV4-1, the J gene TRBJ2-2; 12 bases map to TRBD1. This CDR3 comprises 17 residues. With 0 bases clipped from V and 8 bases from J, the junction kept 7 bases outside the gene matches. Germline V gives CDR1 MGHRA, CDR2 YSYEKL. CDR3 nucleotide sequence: TGCGCCAGCAGCCAAGAGGGGGGGACAGGGGGCGGAGGGGAGCTGTTTTTT. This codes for CASSQEGGTGGGGELFF.